One sample yielded the 17 T cell receptor beta chains listed below, sequenced in a study of blood T cell repertoires in COVID-19. The repertoire was sequenced with immunoSEQ multiplex PCR; TCRdb's copy has only in-frame clones and lacks some. The sample carries around 170,000 clones, around 84% recorded once. The sample consisted of peripheral blood. These receptors all come from a young man with active or convalescent COVID-19.

This clone has a single count. The gene calls are TRBV11-3 and TRBJ2-5; D is ambiguous. CDR3 length equals 13 residues. V was cut by 2 bases and J by 2 bases, with 6 bases left in between. CDR1 SGHNT and CDR2 YENEEA come from the germline V gene. CDR3 loop: CASSLFSQETQYF. The CDR3 coding sequence is TGTGCCAGCAGCTTATTTTCGCAAGAGACCCAGTACTTC. The full variable domain, in which reference TRBV11-3 and TRBJ2-5 provide the parts outside the CDR3, is EAGVVQSPRYKIIEKKQPVAFWCNPISGHNTLYWYLQNLGQGPELLIRYENEEAVDDSQLPKDRFSAERLKGVDSTLKIQPAELGDSAVYLCASSLFSQETQYFGPGTRLLVL.

The rearrangement uses TRBV2 and TRBJ2-5, with D maybe TRBD1 (6 bases). The germline V gene has CDR1 SNHLY and CDR2 FYNNEI. This CDR3 is built from 16 residues. V shed 2 bases and J shed 4 bases, with 17 bases lying between them. The CDR3 DNA follows: TGTGCCAGCAGTGAACCCTCATTTCAGGGGATAGAGACCCAGTACTTC. Translated: CASSEPSFQGIETQYF.

This clone was detected only once. CDR3 protein: CASSLSKEAPLHF. The CDR3, as DNA: TGTGCCAGCAGTTTATCGAAGGAGGCACCCCTCCACTTT. The gene calls are TRBV27 and TRBJ1-6; D call uncertain. V lost 0 bases, J lost 11 bases, and 8 bases lay in between. The CDR3 consists of 13 residues. The germline V gene encodes CDR1 MNHEY and CDR2 SMNVEV (reference sequence).

V is TRBV4-1 and J is TRBJ2-5, with 7 bases aligning to TRBD1. This CDR3 contains 16 residues. Germline V lookup: CDR1 MGHRA, CDR2 YSYEKL. V gave up 0 bases and J gave up 10 bases; unmatched junction bases: 14. CDR3 in DNA: TGCGCCAGCAGCCAAGAGTGGCTCTTGACAGGGAAGGTCCAGTACTTC. This translates into CASSQEWLLTGKVQYF.

V is TRBV7-2 and J is TRBJ2-2, with D maybe TRBD1 (7 bases). Germline values: CDR1 SGHTA, CDR2 FQGNSA. The ends were cut back, 3 bases at V and 2 bases at J, with 10 bases in the middle. The CDR3 covers 15 residues. The CDR3 sequence: CASSFGGGNTGELFF. The DNA for the CDR3 is TGTGCCAGCAGCTTTGGAGGGGGCAACACCGGGGAGCTGTTTTTT.

V usage is TRBV11-2 and J usage is TRBJ2-2; 7 bases match TRBD1. The germline CDR1 and CDR2 sequences are SGHAT and FQNNGV. The CDR3 contains 15 residues. With 6 bases clipped from V and 4 bases from J, the junction kept 8 bases outside the gene matches. Here the CDR3 DNA reads TGTGCCAGCAGAGAAGGGGGCTTGACCACCGGGGAGCTGTTTTTT. Amino acids: CASREGGLTTGELFF.

The sample holds a few counts of this clone. CDR3 in amino acids: CASSLLYQDGTYEQYF. The CDR3 DNA is TGTGCCAGCAGTTTACTTTATCAGGACGGGACCTACGAGCAGTACTTC. This sequence joins TRBV27 and TRBJ2-7, with a tentative D call TRBD2 (5 bases). The germline CDR1 and CDR2 sequences are MNHEY and SMNVEV (reference sequence). The germline V and J ends were trimmed by 2 bases and 2 bases, with 16 bases remaining between them. This CDR3 is 16 amino acids long.

The chain is built from TRBV5-4 and TRBJ2-3, with TRBD2 identical over 11 bases. Losses at the gene ends were 3 bases for V and 4 bases for J; bases not matched to a gene: 4. There are 15 residues in the CDR3. Germline V gene data show CDR1 as SGHNT and CDR2 as YYREEE (reference sequence). The CDR3 here is CASSWVLAGADTQYF. The CDR3 DNA sequence: TGTGCCAGCAGCTGGGTACTAGCGGGAGCAGATACGCAGTATTTT.

The chain joins TRBV7-8 to TRBJ2-5, with 11 bases fitting TRBD2. Per germline, CDR1 SGHVS and CDR2 FQNEAQ. V lost 10 bases to trimming and J lost 4 bases; unmatched junction nucleotides: 8. The CDR3 spans 14 residues. The CDR3 here is CAITGTSGLETQYF. CDR3 nucleotides: TGTGCCATTACGGGGACTAGCGGTTTAGAGACCCAGTACTTC.

This chain connects TRBV4-1 to TRBJ2-5; weak D call: TRBD2 (6 bases). CDR1 is MGHRA and CDR2 is YSYEKL in the germline V gene. The CDR3 runs to 14 residues. Trimming pared 0 bases from V and 5 bases from J, leaving 10 bases between. The CDR3 region has the DNA TGCGCCAGCAGCCAAGAATGGAGGGCGGAGACCCAGTACTTC. This encodes CASSQEWRAETQYF.

This chain links TRBV20-1 with TRBJ1-5; 8 bases align to TRBD1. After removal of 3 bases from V and 6 bases from J, the junction contained 10 bases not matched to a gene. Per germline, CDR1 DFQATT and CDR2 SNEGSKA (reference sequence). The CDR3 spans 15 residues. This CDR3 is CSASSADRGSQPQHF. The CDR3 DNA reads TGCAGTGCTAGTTCCGCAGACAGGGGTAGTCAGCCCCAGCATTTT.

The gene calls are TRBV7-2 and TRBJ2-2; no definite D call. V was cut by 5 bases and J by 4 bases, with 14 bases left in between. Germline V lookup: CDR1 SGHTA, CDR2 FQGNSA. This CDR3 contains 15 residues. The CDR3 DNA sequence: TGTGCCAGCAGCGGTATAATGGGCTCCACCGGGGAGCTGTTTTTT. It yields the protein CASSGIMGSTGELFF.

The rearrangement links TRBV10-3 to TRBJ2-1, with 14 bases identical to TRBD2. The CDR3 consists of 15 residues. V gave up 7 bases and J gave up 7 bases; unmatched junction bases: 6. CDR1 and CDR2 (germline): ENHRY, SYGVKD. CDR3 amino acids: CAITGTSGSSNEQFF. CDR3 nucleotide sequence: TGTGCCATCACCGGGACTAGCGGGAGTTCAAATGAGCAGTTCTTC.

This clone has just a few counts. The chain links TRBV5-8 to TRBJ1-3; D ambiguous. Germline CDR1 and CDR2: SGHTS and YDEGEE. V was clipped by 7 bases and J by 4 bases, with 18 bases between them. This CDR3 comprises 15 residues. CDR3 in DNA: TGTGCCAGCGATTCATACGGGGAATTCGGAAACACCATATATTTT. Protein sequence: CASDSYGEFGNTIYF. Full variable domain (missing parts from reference TRBV5-8 and TRBJ1-3): EAGVTQSPTHLIKTRGQQATLRCSPISGHTSVYWYQQALGLGLQFLLWYDEGEERNRGNFPPRFSGRQFPNYSSELNVNALELEDSALYLCASDSYGEFGNTIYFGEGSWLTVV.

This clone was counted a few times. The V call is TRBV10-1, the J call TRBJ2-5; maybe TRBD1 (6 bases). CDR1 WNHNN and CDR2 SYGVQD come from the germline V gene (reference sequence). The ends were cut back, 4 bases at V and 3 bases at J, with 12 bases in the middle. The CDR3 has 14 amino acids. As DNA, the CDR3 is TGCGCCAGCAGTGCGCTCCGGGACAAAGAGACCCAGTACTTC. Residues: CASSALRDKETQYF.

The chain combines TRBV11-3 with TRBJ2-7, with TRBD1 matching over 8 bases. The V and J ends lost 4 bases and 5 bases, in that order; junction bases with no gene match: 13. This CDR3 contains 16 residues. Germline V lookup: CDR1 SGHNT, CDR2 YENEEA. The CDR3 coding sequence is TGTGCCAGCAGCTCCTCCTCGACAGGGGCAAGGGACGAGCAGTACTTC. It specifies CASSSSSTGARDEQYF.

The rearrangement joins TRBV7-6 to TRBJ2-7; a weak D match, TRBD2 (6 bases). The CDR3 runs to 11 residues. Germline-derived CDR1 and CDR2 are SGHVS and FNYEAQ. Between the trimmed V and J ends, which lost 5 bases and 7 bases, there was a span of 9 bases. The CDR3 reads CASSAGWEQYF. In DNA, the CDR3 is TGTGCCAGCAGCGCGGGATGGGAGCAGTACTTC.